This TCR beta chain was identified during a study of cytomegalovirus exposure and HLA in healthy donors. Broader study findings: Several of the most significant clusters appeared linked to common viral pathogens, based on a later analysis. Roughly uniform sequencing depth across donors was assumed, possibly incorrectly.

60 Vbeta and 13 Jbeta primers were used in PCR. Clones were read by immunoSEQ multiplex PCR, and TCRdb kept only the in-frame ones, dropping some. Of around 170,000 clones in the sample, around three quarters were seen once. V was shortened by 5 bases and J by 4 bases, with 18 bases between the two germline ends. The V gene's germline CDR1 is GTSNPN and CDR2 SVGIG (reference sequence). This CDR3 is 14 amino acids long. Comment on this clone: Its antigen remains unidentified.

Source material: PBMCs. This clonotype was sampled from a woman between 45 and 65 years old in good health and CMV-seropositive. The genes are TRBV30 and TRBJ2-7, with D possibly matching TRBD2 (5 bases). CDR3 DNA sequence: TGTGCCTGGGCCCCTGATGGTGGGAGTTACGAGCAGTACTTC. It codes for CAWAPDGGSYEQYF.